This T cell receptor beta chain was observed in a study of blood T cells in healthy people across ages. V lost 0 bases, J lost 2 bases, and 3 bases stayed unmatched. CDR3 length: 18 residues. Germline V gene data show CDR1 as MNHEY and CDR2 as SVGAGI. Every sample had a minimum of 6.5 million PBMCs isolated. With a J-beta primer mix and a sample-barcoded 5' primer, a second PCR ran roughly 6 to 12 cycles. One entry per CDR3 protein, called by TCRdb with MiXCR from the 5' RACE reads. There are hundreds of thousands of distinct CDR3 sequences in the sample; about 61% occur only once, and around 25% lies in the top ten.

The chain carries TRBV6-5 and TRBJ2-3; the match to TRBD2 covers 15 bases. The sequence derives from a man aged 40-55 years in good health. Sequenced: blood. CDR3 region: CASSYSGTSGRYTDTQYF. The CDR3 DNA follows: TGTGCCAGCAGTTACTCCGGGACTAGCGGGAGGTACACAGATACGCAGTATTTT.